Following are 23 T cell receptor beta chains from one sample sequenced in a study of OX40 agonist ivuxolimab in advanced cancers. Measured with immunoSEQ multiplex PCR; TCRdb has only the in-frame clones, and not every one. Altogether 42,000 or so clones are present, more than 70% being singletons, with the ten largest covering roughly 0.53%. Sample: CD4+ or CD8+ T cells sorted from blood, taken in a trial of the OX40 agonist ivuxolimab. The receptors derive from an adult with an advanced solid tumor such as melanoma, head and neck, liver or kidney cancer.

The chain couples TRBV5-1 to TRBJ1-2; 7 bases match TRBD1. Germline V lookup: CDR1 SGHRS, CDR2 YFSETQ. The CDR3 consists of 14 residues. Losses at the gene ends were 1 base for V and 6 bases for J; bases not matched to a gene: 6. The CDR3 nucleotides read TGCGCCAGCAGCTTGAAAACAGGGGTAAATGGCTACACCTTC. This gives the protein CASSLKTGVNGYTF.

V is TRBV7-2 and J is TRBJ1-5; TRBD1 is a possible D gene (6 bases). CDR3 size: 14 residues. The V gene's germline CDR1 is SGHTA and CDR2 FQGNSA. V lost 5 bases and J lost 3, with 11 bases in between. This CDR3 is CASSATGYNQPQHF. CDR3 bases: TGTGCCAGCAGCGCCACAGGGTACAATCAGCCCCAGCATTTT.

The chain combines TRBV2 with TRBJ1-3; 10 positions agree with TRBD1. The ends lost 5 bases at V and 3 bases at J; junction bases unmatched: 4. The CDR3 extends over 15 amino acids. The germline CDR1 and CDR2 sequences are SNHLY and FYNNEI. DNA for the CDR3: TGTGCCAGCAGTCTGTGGACAGGGGGTGGAAACACCATATATTTT. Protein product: CASSLWTGGGNTIYF.

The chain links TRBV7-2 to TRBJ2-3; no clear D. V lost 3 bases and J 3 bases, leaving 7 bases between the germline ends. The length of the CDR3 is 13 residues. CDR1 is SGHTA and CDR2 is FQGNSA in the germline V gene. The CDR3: CASSFRRTDTQYF. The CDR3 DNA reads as TGTGCCAGCAGCTTTCGACGGACAGATACGCAGTATTTT.

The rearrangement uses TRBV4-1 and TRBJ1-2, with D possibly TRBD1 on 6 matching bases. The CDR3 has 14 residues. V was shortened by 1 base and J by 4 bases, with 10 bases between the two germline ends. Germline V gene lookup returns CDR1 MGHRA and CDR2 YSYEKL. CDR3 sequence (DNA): TGCGCCAGCAGCCAAGCTGTGACAGGCTATGGCTACACCTTC. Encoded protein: CASSQAVTGYGYTF.

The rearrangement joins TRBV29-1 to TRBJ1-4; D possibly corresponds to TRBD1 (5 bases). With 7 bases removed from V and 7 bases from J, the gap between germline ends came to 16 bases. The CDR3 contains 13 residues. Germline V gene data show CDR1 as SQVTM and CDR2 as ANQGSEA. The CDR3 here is CSGQTVGGEKLFF. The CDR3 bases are TGCAGCGGCCAGACGGTTGGGGGTGAAAAACTGTTTTTT.

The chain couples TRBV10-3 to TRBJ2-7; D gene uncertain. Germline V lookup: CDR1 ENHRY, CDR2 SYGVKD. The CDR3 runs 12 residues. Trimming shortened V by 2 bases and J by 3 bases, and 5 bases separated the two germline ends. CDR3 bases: TGTGCCATCAGTGAGGGGATCTACGAGCAGTACTTC. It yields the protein CAISEGIYEQYF.

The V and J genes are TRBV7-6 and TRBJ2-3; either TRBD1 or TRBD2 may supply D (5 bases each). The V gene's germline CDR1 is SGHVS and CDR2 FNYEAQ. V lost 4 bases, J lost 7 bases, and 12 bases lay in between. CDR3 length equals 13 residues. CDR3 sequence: CASSSSGPNTQYF. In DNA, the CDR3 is TGTGCCAGCAGCTCGTCGGGACCTAATACGCAGTATTTT.

Here the CDR3 reads CASSSTRGSGNTIYF. DNA of the CDR3: TGTGCCAGCAGCTCCACACGGGGGTCCGGAAACACCATATATTTT. J is TRBJ1-3 and V is TRBV2, with a tentative D call TRBD1 (5 bases). V was cut by 6 bases and J by 4 bases, with 16 bases left in between. The germline V gene has CDR1 SNHLY and CDR2 FYNNEI. This CDR3 contains 15 residues.

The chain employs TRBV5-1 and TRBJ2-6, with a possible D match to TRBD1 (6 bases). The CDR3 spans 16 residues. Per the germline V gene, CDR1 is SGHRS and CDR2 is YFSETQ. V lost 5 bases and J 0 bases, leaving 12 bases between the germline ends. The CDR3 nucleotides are TGCGCCAGCAGTCCGGGACACTACTCTGGGGCCAACGTCCTGACTTTC. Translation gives CASSPGHYSGANVLTF.

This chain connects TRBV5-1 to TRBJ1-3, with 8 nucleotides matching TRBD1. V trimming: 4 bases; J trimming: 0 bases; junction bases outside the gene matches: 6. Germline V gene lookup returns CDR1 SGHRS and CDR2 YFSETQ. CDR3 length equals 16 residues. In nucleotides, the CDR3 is TGCGCCAGCAGCGAGGGACAGGCGATCTCTGGAAACACCATATATTTT. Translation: CASSEGQAISGNTIYF.

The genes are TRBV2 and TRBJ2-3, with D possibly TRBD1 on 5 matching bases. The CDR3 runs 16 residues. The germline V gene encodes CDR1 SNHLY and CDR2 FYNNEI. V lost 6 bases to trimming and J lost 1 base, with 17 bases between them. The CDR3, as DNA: TGTGCCAGCAGCCCCTTTGGGGCTCTAGGCACAGATACGCAGTATTTT. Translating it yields CASSPFGALGTDTQYF. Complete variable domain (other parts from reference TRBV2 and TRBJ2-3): EPEVTQTPSHQVTQMGQEVILRCVPISNHLYFYWYRQILGQKVEFLVSFYNNEISEKSEIFDDQFSVERPDGSNFTLKIRSTKLEDSAMYFCASSPFGALGTDTQYFGPGTRLTVL.

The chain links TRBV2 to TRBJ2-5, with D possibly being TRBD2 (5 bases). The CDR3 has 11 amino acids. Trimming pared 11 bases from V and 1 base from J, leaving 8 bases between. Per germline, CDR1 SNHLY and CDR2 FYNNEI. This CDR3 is CAREAQETQYF. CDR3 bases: TGTGCCCGGGAAGCCCAAGAGACCCAGTACTTC.

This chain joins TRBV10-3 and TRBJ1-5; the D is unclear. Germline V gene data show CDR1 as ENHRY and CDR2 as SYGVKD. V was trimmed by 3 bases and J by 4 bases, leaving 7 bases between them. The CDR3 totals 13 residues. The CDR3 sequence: CAISDAANQPQHF. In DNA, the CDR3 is TGTGCCATCAGTGATGCGGCGAATCAGCCCCAGCATTTT.

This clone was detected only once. This CDR3 reads CASSVRTGRLLPQHF. The CDR3 nucleotides read TGTGCCAGCAGTGTGCGGACAGGGCGCTTATTGCCCCAGCATTTT. V is TRBV2 and J is TRBJ1-5; TRBD1 agrees at 8 bases. This CDR3 has 15 amino acids. Germline loops: CDR1 SNHLY, CDR2 FYNNEI. The junction had 11 bases not matched to a gene; V was cut back by 4 bases and J by 9 bases.

The CDR3 DNA reads as TGTGCCATCAGTGACGGGGTAGAAGAAAAACTGTTTTTT. It is translated as CAISDGVEEKLFF. The V and J genes are TRBV10-3 and TRBJ1-4; D is unresolved. There are 13 residues in the CDR3. The V and J ends lost 3 bases and 8 bases respectively, with 10 bases between them. Germline assignment: CDR1 ENHRY and CDR2 SYGVKD.

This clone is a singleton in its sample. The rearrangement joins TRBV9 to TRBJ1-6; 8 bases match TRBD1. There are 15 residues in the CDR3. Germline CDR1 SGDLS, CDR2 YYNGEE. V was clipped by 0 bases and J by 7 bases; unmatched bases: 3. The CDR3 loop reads CASSVGQGNNSPLHF. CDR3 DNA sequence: TGTGCCAGCAGCGTAGGACAGGGGAACAATTCACCCCTCCACTTT.

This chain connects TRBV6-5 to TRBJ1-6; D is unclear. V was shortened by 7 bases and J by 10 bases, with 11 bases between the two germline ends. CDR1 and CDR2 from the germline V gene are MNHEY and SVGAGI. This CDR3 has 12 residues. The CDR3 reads CASTIGKSPLHF. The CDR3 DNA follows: TGTGCCAGCACCATAGGGAAATCACCCCTCCACTTT.

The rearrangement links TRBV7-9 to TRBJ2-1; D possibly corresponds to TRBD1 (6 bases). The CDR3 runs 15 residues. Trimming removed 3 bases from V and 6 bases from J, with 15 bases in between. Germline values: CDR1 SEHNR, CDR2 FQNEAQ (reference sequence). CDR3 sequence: CASSFQGNVGNEQFF. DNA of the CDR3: TGTGCCAGCAGCTTTCAGGGGAATGTAGGCAATGAGCAGTTCTTC.

CDR3 residues: CASSALYGYTF. The CDR3 nucleotides read TGTGCCAGCAGTGCGCTCTATGGCTACACCTTC. V usage is TRBV2 and J usage is TRBJ1-2; no clear D. Per the germline V gene, CDR1 is SNHLY and CDR2 is FYNNEI. Deletions cut 4 bases from V and 4 bases from J, with 4 bases between. The CDR3 spans 11 residues.

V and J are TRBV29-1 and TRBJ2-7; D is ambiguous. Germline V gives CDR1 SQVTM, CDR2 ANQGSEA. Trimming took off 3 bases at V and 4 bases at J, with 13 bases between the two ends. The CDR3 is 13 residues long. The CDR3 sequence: CSVEEGSKYEQYF. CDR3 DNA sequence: TGCAGCGTTGAGGAAGGGTCCAAGTACGAGCAGTACTTC.

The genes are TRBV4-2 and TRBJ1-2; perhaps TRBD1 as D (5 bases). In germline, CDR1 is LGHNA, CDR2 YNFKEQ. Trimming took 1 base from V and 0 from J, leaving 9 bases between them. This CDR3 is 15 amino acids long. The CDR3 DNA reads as TGTGCCAGCAGCCAAGGGGGCAGAGCTAACTATGGCTACACCTTC. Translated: CASSQGGRANYGYTF.

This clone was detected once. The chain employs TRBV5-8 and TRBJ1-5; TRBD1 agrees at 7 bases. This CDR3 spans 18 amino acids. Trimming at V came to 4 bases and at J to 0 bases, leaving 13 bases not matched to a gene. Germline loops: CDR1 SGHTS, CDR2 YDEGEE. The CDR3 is CASSRGQIDSYSNQPQHF. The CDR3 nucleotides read TGTGCCAGCAGCAGGGGACAGATCGACAGCTATAGCAATCAGCCCCAGCATTTT.